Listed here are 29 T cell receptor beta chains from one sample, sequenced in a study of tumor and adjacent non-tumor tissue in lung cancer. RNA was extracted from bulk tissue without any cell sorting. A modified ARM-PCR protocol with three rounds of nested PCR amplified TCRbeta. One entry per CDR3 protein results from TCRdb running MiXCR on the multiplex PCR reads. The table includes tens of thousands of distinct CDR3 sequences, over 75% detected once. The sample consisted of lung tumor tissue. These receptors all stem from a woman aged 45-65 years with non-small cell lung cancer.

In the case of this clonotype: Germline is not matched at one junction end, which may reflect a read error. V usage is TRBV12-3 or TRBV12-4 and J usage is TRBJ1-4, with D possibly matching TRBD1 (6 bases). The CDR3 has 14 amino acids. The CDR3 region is CTSSTQQGFEILFF. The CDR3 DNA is TGTACCAGCAGCACTCAACAGGGTTTTGAAATACTGTTTTTT.

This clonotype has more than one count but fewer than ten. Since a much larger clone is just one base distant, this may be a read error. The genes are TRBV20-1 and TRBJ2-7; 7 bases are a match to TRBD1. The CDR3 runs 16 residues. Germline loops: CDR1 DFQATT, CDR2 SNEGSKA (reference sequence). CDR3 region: CRENSSPGTVSYEQYV. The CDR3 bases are TGCAGGGAGAACTCCTCACCCGGGACAGTCTCCTACGAGCAGTACGTC.

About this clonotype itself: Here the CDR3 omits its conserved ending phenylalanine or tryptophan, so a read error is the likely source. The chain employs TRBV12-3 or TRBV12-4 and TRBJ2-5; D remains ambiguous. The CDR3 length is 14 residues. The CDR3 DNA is TGTCCCAACAGTTTCAATCTGGGTGGGGAGACCCAGTACCTC. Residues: CPNSFNLGGETQYL.

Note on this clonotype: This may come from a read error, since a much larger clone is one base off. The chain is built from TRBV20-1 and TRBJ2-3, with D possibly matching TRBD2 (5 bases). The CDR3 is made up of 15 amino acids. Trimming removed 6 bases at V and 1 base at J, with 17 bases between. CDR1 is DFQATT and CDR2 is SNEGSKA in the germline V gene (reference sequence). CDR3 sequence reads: CSAWGVMVGTDTQYF. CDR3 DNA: TGCAGTGCCTGGGGAGTGATGGTCGGCACAGATACGCAGTATTTT.

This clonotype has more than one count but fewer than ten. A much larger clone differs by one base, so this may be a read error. The CDR3 region has the DNA TGTGCCAGCAGCAATCGACAGGGTGGGATAGATACGCAGTATTTT. This encodes CASSNRQGGIDTQYF. The rearrangement uses TRBV9 and TRBJ2-3; 7 bases are a match to TRBD1. The V gene's germline CDR1 is SGDLS and CDR2 YYNGEE. V was pared by 4 bases and J by 5 bases, with 10 bases of the junction left unmatched. The CDR3 has 15 amino acids.

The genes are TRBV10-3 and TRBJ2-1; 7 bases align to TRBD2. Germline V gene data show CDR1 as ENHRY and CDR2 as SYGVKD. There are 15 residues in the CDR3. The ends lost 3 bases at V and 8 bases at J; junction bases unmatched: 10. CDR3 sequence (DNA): TGTGCCATCAGTGAATCCCGGGGAGGGAACGATGAGCAGTTCTTC. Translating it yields CAISESRGGNDEQFF.

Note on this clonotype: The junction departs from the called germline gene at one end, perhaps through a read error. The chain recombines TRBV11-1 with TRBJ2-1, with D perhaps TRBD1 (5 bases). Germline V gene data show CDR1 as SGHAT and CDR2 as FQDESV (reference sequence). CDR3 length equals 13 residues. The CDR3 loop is CASSRQVGDEQFF. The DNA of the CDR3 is TGTGCGAGCAGCCGGCAGGTAGGGGATGAGCAGTTCTTC.

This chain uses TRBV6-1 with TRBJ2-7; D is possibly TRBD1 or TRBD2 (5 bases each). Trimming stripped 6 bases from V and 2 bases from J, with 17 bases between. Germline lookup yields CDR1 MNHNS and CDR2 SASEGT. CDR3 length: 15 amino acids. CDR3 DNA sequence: TGTGCCAGCAGGGAGGTGCAAGGGGAGACCTACGAGCAGTACTTC. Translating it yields CASREVQGETYEQYF.

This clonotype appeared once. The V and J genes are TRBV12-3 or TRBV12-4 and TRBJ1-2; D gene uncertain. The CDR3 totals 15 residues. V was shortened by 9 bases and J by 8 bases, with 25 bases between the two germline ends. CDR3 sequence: CASSLVGLVTEGYTF. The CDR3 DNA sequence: TGTGCCAGTAGTCTGGTCGGGCTGGTAACTGAGGGCTACACCTTC.

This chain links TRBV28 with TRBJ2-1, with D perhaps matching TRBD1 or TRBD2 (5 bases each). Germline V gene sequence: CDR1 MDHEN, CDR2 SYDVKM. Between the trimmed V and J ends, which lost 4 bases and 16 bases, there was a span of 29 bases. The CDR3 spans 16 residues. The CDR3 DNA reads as TGTGCCAGCAGTTCTGTCGGACACGGCGGGTCTGGTGAGCTATTCTTC. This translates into CASSSVGHGGSGELFF.

The CDR3 is CTNSIQGDIEAFF. The CDR3 DNA sequence: TGTACCAACAGCATACAGGGGGATATTGAAGCTTTCTTT. V gene TRBV11-1 combines with J gene TRBJ1-1; the match to TRBD1 covers 8 bases. The CDR3 runs to 13 residues. Germline-derived CDR1 and CDR2 are SGHAT and FQDESV (reference sequence).

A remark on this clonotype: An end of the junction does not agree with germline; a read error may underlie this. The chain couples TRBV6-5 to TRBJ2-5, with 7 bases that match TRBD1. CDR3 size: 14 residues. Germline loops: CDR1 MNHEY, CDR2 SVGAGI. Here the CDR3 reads CGSNPTGFQETHYF. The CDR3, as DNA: TGTGGCAGCAACCCGACAGGGTTTCAAGAGACCCACTACTTC.

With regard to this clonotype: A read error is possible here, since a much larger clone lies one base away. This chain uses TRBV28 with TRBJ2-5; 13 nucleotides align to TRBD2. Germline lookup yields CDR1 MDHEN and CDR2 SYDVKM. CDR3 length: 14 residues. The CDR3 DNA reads TGTGCCAGCTTACCAGGACTAGCGGGGGAGAGCCAGTACTTC. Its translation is CASLPGLAGESQYF. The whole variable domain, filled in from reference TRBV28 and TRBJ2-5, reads DVKVTQSSRYLVKRTGEKVFLECVQDMDHENMFWYRQDPGLGLRLIYFSYDVKMKEKGDIPEGYSVSREKKERFSLILESASTNQTSMYLCASLPGLAGESQYFGPGTRLLVL.

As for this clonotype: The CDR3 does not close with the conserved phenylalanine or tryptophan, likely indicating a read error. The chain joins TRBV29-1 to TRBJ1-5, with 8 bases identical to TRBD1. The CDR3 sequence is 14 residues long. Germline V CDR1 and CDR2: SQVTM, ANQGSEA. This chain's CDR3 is CRVADRGINQPQHI. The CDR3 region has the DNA TGCAGAGTAGCTGACAGGGGAATTAATCAGCCCCAGCATATT.

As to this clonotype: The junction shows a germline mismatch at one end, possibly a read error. CDR3 nucleotide sequence: TGTGCCAGCGGCTTTCAGGGTTTGATGAACACTGAAGTTTTCTTT. Translation gives CASGFQGLMNTEVFF. The genes are TRBV11-2 and TRBJ1-1, with D possibly matching TRBD1 (5 bases). The germline V gene encodes CDR1 SGHAT and CDR2 FQNNGV. The CDR3 loop spans 15 amino acids.

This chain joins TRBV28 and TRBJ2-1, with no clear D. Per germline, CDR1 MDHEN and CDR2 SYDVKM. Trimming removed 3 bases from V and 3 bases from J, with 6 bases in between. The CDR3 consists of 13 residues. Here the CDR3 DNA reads TGTGCCAGCAGTTTTGGCAGCTACAATGAGCAGTTCTTC. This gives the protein CASSFGSYNEQFF. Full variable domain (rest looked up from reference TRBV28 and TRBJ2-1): DVKVTQSSRYLVKRTGEKVFLECVQDMDHENMFWYRQDPGLGLRLIYFSYDVKMKEKGDIPEGYSVSREKKERFSLILESASTNQTSMYLCASSFGSYNEQFFGPGTRLTVL.

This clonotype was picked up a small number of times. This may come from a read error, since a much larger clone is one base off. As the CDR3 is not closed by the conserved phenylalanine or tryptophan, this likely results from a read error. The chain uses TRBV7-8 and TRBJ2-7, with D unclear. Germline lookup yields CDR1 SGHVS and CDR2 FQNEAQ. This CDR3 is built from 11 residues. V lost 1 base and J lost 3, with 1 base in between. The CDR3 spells CASSLDYEQYL. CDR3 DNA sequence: TGTGCCAGCAGCTTAGACTACGAGCAGTACCTC.

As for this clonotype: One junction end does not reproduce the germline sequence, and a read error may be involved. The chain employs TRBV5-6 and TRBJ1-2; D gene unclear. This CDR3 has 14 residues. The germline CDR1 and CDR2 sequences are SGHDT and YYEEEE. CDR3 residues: CASSLGRPVYGYTF. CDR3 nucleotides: TGTGCAAGCAGCTTGGGAAGACCCGTTTATGGCTACACCTTC.

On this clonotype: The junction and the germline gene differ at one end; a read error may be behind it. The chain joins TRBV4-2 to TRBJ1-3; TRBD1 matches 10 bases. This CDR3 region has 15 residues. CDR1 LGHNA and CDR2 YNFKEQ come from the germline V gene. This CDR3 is CASSRGQGEGNIIYF. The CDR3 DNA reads TGTGCCAGCAGCCGCGGACAGGGGGAAGGAAACATCATATATTTC.

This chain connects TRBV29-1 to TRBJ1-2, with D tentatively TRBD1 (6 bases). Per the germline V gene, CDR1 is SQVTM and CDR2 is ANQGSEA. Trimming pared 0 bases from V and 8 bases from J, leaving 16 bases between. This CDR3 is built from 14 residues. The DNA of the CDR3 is TGCAGCGTTGAAGATCCTACAGGGATATGGGGCTACACCTTC. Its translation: CSVEDPTGIWGYTF.

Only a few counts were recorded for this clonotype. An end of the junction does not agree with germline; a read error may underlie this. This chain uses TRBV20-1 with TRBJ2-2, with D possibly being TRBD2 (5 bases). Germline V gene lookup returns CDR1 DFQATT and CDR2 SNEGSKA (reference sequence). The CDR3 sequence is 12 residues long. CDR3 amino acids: CSTSDNTGELFF. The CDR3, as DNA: TGCAGTACTAGTGATAACACCGGGGAGCTGTTTTTT.

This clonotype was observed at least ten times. The DNA of the CDR3 is TGTGCCAGCAGCTCCTACAGGGAAGCGCAGTATTTT. Translated, it gives CASSSYREAQYF. The rearrangement uses TRBV7-9 and TRBJ2-3, with D maybe TRBD1 (6 bases). Between the trimmed V and J ends, which lost 4 bases and 10 bases, there was a span of 12 bases. The CDR3 spans 12 residues. CDR1 and CDR2 (germline): SEHNR, FQNEAQ (reference sequence).

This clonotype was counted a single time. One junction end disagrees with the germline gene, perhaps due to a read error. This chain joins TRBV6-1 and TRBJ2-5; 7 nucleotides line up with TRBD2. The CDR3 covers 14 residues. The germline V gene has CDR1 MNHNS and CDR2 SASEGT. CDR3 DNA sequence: TGTGCTAGCAGAGAAGCAGCGGGATGGGAGACCCAGTACTTC. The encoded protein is CASREAAGWETQYF.

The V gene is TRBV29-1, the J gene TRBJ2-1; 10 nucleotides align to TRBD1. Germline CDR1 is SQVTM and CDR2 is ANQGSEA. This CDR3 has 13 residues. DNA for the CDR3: TGCAGTCTTTCGGGACAGGGGTACAATGAGCAGTTCTTC. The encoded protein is CSLSGQGYNEQFF.

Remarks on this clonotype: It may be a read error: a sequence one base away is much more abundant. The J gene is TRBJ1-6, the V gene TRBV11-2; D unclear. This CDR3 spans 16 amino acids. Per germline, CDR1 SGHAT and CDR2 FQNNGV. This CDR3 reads CASSLGGGSYNSPLYF. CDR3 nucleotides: TGTGCCAGCAGCTTAGGGGGAGGCTCCTATAATTCACCCCTCTACTTT.

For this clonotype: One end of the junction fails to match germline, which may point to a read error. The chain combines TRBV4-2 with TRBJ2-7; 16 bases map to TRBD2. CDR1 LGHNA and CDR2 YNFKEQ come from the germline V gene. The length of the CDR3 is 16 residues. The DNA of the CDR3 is TGTGCCAGCTGCCAATCGGGACTAGCGGGAGGGGGCGAGCAGTACTTC. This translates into CASCQSGLAGGGEQYF.

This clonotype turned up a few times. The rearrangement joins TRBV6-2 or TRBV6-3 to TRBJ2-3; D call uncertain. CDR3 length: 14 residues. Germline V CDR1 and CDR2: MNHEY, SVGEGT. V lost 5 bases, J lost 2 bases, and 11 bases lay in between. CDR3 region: CASSVHGPTDTQYF. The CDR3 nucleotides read TGTGCCAGCAGTGTGCACGGACCCACAGATACGCAGTATTTT.

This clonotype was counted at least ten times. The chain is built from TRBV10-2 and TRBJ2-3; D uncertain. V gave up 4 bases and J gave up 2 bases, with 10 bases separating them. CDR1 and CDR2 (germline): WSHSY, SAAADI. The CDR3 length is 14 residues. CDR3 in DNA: TGCGCCAGCAGTGGGATAAGTCCCACAGATACGCAGTATTTT. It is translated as CASSGISPTDTQYF.

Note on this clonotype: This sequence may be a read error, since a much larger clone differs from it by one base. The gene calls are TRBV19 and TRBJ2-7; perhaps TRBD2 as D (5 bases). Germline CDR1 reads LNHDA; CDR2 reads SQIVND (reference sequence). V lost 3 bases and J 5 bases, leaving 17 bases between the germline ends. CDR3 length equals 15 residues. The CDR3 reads CASSIEGSGRNEQYF. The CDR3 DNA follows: TGTGCCAGTAGTATTGAGGGCAGCGGTCGGAACGAGCAGTACTTC.